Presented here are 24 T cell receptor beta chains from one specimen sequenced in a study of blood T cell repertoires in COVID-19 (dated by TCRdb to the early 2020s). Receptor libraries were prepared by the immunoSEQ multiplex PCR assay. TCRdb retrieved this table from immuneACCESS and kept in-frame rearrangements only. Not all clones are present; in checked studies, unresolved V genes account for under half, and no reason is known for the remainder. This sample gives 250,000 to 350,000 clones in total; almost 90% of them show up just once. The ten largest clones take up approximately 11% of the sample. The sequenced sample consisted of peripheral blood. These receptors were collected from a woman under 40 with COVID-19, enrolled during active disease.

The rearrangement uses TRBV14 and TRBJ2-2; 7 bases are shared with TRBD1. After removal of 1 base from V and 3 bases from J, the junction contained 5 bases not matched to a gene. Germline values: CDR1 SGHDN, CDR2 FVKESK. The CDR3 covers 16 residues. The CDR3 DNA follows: TGTGCCAGCAGCCAAGCCGACAGGGATGACACCGGGGAGCTGTTTTTT. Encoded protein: CASSQADRDDTGELFF.

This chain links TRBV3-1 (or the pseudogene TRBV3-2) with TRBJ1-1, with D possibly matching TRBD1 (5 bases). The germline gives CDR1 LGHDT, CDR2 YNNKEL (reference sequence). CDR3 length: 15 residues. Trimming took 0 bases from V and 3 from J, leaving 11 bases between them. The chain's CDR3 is CASSQEMVRDTEAFF. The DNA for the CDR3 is TGTGCCAGCAGCCAAGAAATGGTCAGGGACACTGAAGCTTTCTTT.

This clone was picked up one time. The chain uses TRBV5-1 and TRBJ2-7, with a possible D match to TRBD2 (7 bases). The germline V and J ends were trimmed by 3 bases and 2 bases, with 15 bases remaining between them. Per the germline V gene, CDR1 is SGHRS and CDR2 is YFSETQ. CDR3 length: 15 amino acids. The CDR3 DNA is TGCGCCAGCAGCTGGACCTACGGGGGGCCCTACGAGCAGTACTTC. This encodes CASSWTYGGPYEQYF.

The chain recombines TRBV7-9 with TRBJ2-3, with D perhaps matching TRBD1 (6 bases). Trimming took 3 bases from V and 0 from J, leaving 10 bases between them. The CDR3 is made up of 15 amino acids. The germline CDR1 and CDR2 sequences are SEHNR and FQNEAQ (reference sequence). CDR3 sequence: CASSFGQTSTDTQYF. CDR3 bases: TGTGCCAGCAGCTTCGGACAGACTAGCACAGATACGCAGTATTTT.

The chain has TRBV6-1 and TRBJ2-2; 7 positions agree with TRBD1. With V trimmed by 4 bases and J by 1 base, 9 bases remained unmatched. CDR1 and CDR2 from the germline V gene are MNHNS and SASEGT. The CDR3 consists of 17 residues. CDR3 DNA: TGTGCCAGCAGTGCCCGATCCAACAGGGGGAACACCGGGGAGCTGTTTTTT. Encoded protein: CASSARSNRGNTGELFF.

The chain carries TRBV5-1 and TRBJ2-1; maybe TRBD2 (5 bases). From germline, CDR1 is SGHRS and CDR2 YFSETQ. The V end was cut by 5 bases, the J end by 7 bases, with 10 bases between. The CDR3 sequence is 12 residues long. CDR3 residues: CASSLAMNEQFF. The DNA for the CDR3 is TGCGCCAGCAGTCTAGCTATGAATGAGCAGTTCTTC.

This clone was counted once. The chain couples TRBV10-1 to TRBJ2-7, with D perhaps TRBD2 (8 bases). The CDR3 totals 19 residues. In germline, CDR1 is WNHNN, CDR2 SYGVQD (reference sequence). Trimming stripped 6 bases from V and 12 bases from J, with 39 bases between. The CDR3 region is CASSATGQGDGDGTRRVYF. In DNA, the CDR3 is TGCGCCAGCAGCGCCACGGGGCAGGGGGACGGAGACGGGACTAGACGAGTGTACTTC.

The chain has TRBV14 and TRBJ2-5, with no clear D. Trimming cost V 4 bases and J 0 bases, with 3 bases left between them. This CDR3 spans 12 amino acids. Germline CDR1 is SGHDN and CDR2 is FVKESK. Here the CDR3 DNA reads TGTGCCAGCAGCCTTAACCAAGAGACCCAGTACTTC. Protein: CASSLNQETQYF.

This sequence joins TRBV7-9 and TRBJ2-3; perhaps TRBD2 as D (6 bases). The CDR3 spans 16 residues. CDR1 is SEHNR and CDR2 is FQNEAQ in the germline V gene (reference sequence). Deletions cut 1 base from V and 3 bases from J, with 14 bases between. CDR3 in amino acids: CASSLDAGWGTDTQYF. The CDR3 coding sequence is TGTGCCAGCAGCTTAGATGCGGGATGGGGTACAGATACGCAGTATTTT.

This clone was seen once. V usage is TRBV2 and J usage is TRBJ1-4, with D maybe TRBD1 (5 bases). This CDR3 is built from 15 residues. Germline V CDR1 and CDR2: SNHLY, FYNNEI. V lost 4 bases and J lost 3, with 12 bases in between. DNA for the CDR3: TGTGCCAGCAGTGTGGGGGGGTCGGCTAATGAAAAACTGTTTTTT. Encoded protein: CASSVGGSANEKLFF.

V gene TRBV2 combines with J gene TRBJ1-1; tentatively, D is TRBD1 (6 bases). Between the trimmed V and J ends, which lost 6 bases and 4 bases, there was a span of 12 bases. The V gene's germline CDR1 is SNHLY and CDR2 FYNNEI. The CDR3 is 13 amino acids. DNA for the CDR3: TGTGCCAGCAGGGACAGTTGGACCACTGAAGCTTTCTTT. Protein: CASRDSWTTEAFF.

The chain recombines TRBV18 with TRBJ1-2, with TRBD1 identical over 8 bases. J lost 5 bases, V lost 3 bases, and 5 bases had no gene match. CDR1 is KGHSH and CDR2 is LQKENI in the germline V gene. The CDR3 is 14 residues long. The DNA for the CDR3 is TGTGCCAGCTCACCCATGGACAGGGCATATGGCTACACCTTC. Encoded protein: CASSPMDRAYGYTF.

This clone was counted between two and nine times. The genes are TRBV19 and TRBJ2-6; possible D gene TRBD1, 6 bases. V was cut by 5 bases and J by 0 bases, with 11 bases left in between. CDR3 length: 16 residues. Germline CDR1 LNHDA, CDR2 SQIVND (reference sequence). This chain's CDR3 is CASSSDRISGANVLTF. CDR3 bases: TGTGCCAGTAGTTCCGACAGGATCTCTGGGGCCAACGTCCTGACTTTC.

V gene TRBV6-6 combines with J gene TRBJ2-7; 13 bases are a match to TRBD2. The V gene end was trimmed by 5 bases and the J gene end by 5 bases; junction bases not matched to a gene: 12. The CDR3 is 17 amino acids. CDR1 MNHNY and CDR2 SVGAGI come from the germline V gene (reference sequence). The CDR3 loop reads CASSRGLAGVVPHEQYF. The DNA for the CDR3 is TGTGCCAGCAGTCGAGGACTAGCGGGAGTAGTTCCCCACGAGCAGTACTTC.

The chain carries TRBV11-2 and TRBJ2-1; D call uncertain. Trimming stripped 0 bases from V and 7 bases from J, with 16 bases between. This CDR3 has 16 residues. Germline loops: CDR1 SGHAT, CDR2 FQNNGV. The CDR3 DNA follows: TGTGCCAGCAGCTTAGAAGCCCAAAAGTTCGGGAATGAGCAGTTCTTC. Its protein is CASSLEAQKFGNEQFF.

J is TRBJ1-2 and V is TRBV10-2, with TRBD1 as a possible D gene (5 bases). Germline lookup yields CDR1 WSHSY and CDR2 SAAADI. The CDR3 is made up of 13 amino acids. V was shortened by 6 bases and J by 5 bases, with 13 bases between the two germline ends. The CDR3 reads CASSAGLYYGYTF. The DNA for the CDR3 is TGCGCCAGCAGCGCGGGACTGTATTATGGCTACACCTTC.

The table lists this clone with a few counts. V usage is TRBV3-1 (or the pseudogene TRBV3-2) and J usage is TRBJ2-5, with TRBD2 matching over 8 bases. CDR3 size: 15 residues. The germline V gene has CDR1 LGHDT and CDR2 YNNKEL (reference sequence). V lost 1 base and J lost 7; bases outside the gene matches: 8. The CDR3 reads CASSQVTAGVGTQYF. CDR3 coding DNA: TGTGCCAGCAGCCAAGTGACAGCGGGAGTCGGGACCCAGTACTTC.

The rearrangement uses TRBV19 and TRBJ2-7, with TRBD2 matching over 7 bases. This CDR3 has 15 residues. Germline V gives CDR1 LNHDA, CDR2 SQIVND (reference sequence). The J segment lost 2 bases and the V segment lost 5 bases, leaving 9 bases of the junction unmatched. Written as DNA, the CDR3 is TGTGCCAGTAGTCCGTTGAGCGGGAATACCTACGAGCAGTACTTC. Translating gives CASSPLSGNTYEQYF.

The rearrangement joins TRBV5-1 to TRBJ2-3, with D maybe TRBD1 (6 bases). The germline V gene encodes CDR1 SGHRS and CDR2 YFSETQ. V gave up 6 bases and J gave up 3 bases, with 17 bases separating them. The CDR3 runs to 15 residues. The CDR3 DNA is TGCGCCAGCACCCAAAACAGGGTCTGGACAGATACGCAGTATTTT. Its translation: CASTQNRVWTDTQYF.

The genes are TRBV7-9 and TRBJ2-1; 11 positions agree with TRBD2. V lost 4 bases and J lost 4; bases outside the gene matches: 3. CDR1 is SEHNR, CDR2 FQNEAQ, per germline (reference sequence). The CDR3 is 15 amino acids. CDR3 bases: TGTGCCAGCAGCTCGACTAGCGGGATTTACAATGAGCAGTTCTTC. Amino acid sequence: CASSSTSGIYNEQFF.

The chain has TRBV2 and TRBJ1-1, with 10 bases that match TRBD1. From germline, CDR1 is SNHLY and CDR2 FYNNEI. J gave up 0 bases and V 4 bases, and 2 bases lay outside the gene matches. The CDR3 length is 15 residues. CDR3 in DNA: TGTGCCAGCAGTGGGGACAGGGGAATGAACACTGAAGCTTTCTTT. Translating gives CASSGDRGMNTEAFF.

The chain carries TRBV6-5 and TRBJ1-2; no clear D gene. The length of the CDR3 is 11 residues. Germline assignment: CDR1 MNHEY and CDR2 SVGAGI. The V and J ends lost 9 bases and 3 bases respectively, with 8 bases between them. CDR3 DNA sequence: TGTGCCAGTTACGAGTACTATGGCTACACCTTC. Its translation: CASYEYYGYTF.

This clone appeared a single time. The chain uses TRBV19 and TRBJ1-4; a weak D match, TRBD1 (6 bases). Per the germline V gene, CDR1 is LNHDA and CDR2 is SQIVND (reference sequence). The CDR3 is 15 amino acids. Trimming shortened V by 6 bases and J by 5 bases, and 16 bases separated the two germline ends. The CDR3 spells CASRKTGTNNEKLFF. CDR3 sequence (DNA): TGTGCCAGTAGAAAGACCGGGACAAACAATGAAAAACTGTTTTTT.

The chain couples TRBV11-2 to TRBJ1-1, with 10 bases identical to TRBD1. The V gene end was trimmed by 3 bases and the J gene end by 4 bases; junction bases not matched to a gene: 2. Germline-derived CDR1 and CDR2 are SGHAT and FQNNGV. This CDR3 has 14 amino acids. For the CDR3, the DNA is TGTGCCAGCAGCTTCGGACAGGGGGGCACTGAAGCTTTCTTT. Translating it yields CASSFGQGGTEAFF.